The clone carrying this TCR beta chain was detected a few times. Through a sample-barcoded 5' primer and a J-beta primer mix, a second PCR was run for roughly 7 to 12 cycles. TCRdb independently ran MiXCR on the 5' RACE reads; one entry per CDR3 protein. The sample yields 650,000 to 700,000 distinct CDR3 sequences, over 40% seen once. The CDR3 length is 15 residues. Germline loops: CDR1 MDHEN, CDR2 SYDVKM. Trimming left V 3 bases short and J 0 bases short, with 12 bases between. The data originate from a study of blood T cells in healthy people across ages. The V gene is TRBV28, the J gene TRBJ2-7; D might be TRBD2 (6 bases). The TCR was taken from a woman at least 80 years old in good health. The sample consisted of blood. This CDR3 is CASSFPSVSSYEQYF. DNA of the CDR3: TGTGCCAGCAGTTTCCCTAGCGTGAGCTCCTACGAGCAGTACTTC.